Below are 5 T cell receptor beta chains sequenced from a single sample in a study of blood T cell repertoires in COVID-19. Generated by immunoSEQ multiplex PCR, the TCRdb table keeps only in-frame clones and is missing some. The sample lists 90,000 to 110,000 clones, 85% occurring once. Sequences were obtained from peripheral blood. These receptors were collected from a middle-aged man with acute or convalescent COVID-19.

The chain couples TRBV28 to TRBJ2-7, with D maybe TRBD1 (5 bases). Germline CDR1 MDHEN, CDR2 SYDVKM. This CDR3 has 14 residues. Between the trimmed V and J ends, which lost 6 bases and 3 bases, there was a span of 15 bases. The CDR3 DNA reads TGTGCCAGCAGGAACAGGAATTATAACTACGAGCAGTACTTC. It yields the protein CASRNRNYNYEQYF.

The chain employs TRBV7-8 and TRBJ2-1; maybe TRBD2 (5 bases). The V end lost 1 base, the J end lost 14 bases, and 15 bases lay between the germline ends. Germline V gene lookup returns CDR1 SGHVS and CDR2 FQNEAQ. CDR3 size: 13 residues. The CDR3 protein is CASSLVTVSEEFF. The CDR3, as DNA: TGTGCCAGCAGCTTAGTTACGGTTAGCGAGGAGTTCTTC.

The chain links TRBV6-5 to TRBJ1-4, with 7 bases that match TRBD1. Germline assignment: CDR1 MNHEY and CDR2 SVGAGI. V was clipped by 7 bases and J by 5 bases; unmatched bases: 10. The CDR3 loop spans 15 amino acids. The CDR3 is CASTRGQRKNEKLFF. In nucleotides, the CDR3 is TGTGCCAGCACTCGGGGACAGCGTAAAAATGAAAAACTGTTTTTT.

The V and J genes are TRBV14 and TRBJ2-7, with D hard to call. Between the trimmed V and J ends, which lost 4 bases and 3 bases, there was a span of 4 bases. This CDR3 region has 11 residues. CDR1 and CDR2 (germline): SGHDN, FVKESK. CDR3 bases: TGTGCCAGCAGCCTTCGCTACGAGCAGTACTTC. This codes for CASSLRYEQYF.

This clone came up a few times. At the DNA level, this CDR3 is encoded by other sequences in the same sample as well. The rearrangement joins TRBV5-1 to TRBJ1-3; D unresolved. V was shortened by 0 bases and J by 0 bases, with 4 bases between the two germline ends. The CDR3 runs to 14 residues. CDR1 is SGHRS, CDR2 YFSETQ, per germline. CDR3 loop: CASSLDSSGNTIYF. CDR3 bases: TGCGCCAGCAGCTTGGACAGCTCTGGAAACACCATATATTTT.